A single T cell receptor (beta chain) is shown here with its context. Sequenced by immunoSEQ multiplex PCR; TCRdb stores in-frame clones only, minus some. The profile shows roughly 74,000 clones, 90% to 95% of them singletons. This entry belongs to a study of control samples from healthy donors and cancer patients. The sample comprised blood. The TCR sequence derives from a young woman in good health.

The CDR3 nucleotides are TGCGCCAGCAGCCAAGACCGGGAGACCTACAATGAGCAGTTCTTC. Protein sequence: CASSQDRETYNEQFF. V gene TRBV4-3 combines with J gene TRBJ2-1; tentative D call: TRBD2 (6 bases). The V and J ends lost 0 bases and 2 bases respectively, with 8 bases between them. There are 15 residues in the CDR3. Germline values: CDR1 LGHNA, CDR2 YSLEER.